This T cell receptor (beta chain) was identified in a study of regulatory and conventional T cells in RAG deficiency. Regarding the study as a whole: Control T-cell subsets had markedly higher Shannon entropy and lower Simpson indices than RAG-deficient patients. In Omenn syndrome, sorted "Tregs" may be peripherally activated cells. Patient subsets had shorter CDR3s; Omenn Treg-Tconv overlap exceeded 80%.

This CDR3 is 11 amino acids long. Trimming at V came to 7 bases and at J to 13 bases, leaving 2 bases not matched to a gene. Germline CDR1 SGHNT, CDR2 YENEEA. Concerning this clone: No antigen is known for it.

Assay used: immunoSEQ multiplex PCR; TCRdb lists only in-frame clones, some missing. The sample has 9,000 to 9,500 clones; roughly 90% are singletons. Genomic DNA came from blood regulatory T cells gated CD4+ CD25-high CD127-low. The sample was also linked to a second study, of regulatory T cells. That work states: Amplification used 52 TRBV primers and 13 TRBJ primers. In patients, unique TRB V-J pairs were restricted and V/J usage skewed, especially in Tregs.

Input material: Tregs sorted from blood. This TCR was recovered from a human donor in good health. This chain links TRBV11-3 with TRBJ2-1, with 12 bases matching TRBD2. The DNA for the CDR3 is TGTGCCAGCACTAGCGGGAGGGAACAGTTCTTC. It is translated as CASTSGREQFF.